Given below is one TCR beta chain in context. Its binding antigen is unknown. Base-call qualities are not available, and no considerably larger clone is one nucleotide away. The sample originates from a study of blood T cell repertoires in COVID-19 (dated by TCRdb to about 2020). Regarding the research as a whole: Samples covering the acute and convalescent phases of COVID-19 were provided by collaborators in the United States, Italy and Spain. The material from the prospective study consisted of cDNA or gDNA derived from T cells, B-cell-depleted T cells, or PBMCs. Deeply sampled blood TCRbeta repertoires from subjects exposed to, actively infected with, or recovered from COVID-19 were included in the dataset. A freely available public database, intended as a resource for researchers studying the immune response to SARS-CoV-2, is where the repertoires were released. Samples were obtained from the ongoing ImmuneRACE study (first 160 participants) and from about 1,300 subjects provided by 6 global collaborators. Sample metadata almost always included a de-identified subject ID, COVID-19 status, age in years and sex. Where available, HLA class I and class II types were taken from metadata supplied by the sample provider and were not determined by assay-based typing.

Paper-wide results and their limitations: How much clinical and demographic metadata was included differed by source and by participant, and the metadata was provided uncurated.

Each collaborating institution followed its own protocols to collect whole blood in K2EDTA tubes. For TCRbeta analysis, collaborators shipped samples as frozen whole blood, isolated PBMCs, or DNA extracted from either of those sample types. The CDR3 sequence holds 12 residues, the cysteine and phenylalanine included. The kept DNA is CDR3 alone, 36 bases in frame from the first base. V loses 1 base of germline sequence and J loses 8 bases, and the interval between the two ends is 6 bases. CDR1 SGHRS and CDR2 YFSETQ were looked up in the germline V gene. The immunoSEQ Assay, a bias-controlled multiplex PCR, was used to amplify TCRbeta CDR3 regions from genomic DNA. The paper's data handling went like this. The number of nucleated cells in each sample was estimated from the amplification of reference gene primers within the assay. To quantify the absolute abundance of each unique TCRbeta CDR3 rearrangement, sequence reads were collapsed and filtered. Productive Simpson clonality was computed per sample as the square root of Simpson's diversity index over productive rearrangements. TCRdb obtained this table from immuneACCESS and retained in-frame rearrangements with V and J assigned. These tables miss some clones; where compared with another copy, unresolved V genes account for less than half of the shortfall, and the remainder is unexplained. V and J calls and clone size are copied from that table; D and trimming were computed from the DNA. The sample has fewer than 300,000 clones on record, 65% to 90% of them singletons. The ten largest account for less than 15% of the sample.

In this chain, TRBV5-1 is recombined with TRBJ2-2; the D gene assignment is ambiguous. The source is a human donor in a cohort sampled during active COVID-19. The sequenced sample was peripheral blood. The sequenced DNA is TGCGCCAGCAGCTTGAACCAGGGGGAGCTGTTTTTT. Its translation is CASSLNQGELFF.